The present T cell receptor (beta chain) was sequenced within a study of blood T cell repertoires in COVID-19. About the study: Some COVID-19 samples were acute and others convalescent; all came from the United States, Italy and Spain.

The data were produced by immunoSEQ multiplex PCR, yet TCRdb's version contains in-frame clones alone and is incomplete. The table records some 150,000 clones, roughly 77% of them present only once. The Seattle patients joined while their infection was active and were tracked longitudinally afterward. Trimming stripped 3 bases from V and 0 bases from J, with 5 bases between. The germline CDR1 and CDR2 sequences are SGHDT and YYEEEE. This CDR3 contains 13 residues. The clonotype was recovered from a woman aged 70-85 years with COVID-19, enrolled during active disease. The specimen was peripheral blood. V gene TRBV5-6 combines with J gene TRBJ2-3; D is unresolved. The CDR3 region is CASSSQSTDTQYF. The DNA for the CDR3 is TGTGCCAGCAGCTCACAAAGCACAGATACGCAGTATTTT.